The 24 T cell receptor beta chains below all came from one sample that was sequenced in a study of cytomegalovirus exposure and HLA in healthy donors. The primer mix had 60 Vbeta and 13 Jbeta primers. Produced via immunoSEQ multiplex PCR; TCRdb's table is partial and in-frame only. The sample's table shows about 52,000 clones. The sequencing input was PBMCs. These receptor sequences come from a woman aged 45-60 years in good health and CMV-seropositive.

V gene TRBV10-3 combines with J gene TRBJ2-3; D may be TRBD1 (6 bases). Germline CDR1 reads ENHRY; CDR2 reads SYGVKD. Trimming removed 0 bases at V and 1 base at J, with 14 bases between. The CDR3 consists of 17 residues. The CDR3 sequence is CAISESSHRAGTDTQYF. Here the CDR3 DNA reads TGTGCCATCAGTGAGTCTTCCCACAGGGCTGGCACAGATACGCAGTATTTT.

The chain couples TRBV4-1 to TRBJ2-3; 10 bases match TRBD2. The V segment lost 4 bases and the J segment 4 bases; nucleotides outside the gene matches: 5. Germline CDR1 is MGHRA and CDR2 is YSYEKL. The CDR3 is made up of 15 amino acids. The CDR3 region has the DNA TGCGCCAGCAGCCTGAAGCGGGGGGGCCCAGATACGCAGTATTTT. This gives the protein CASSLKRGGPDTQYF.

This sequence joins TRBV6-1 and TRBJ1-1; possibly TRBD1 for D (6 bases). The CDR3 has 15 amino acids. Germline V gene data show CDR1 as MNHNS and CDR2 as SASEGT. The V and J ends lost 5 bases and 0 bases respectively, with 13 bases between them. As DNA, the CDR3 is TGTGCCAGCAGTCCTTGGGGGCTCATGAACACTGAAGCTTTCTTT. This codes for CASSPWGLMNTEAFF.

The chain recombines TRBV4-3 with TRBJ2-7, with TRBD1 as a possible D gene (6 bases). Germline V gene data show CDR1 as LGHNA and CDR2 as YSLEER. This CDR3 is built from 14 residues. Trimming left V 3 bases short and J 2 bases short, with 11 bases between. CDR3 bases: TGCGCCAGCAGCCAGGGCTCAGGGGCCTACGAGCAGTACTTC. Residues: CASSQGSGAYEQYF.

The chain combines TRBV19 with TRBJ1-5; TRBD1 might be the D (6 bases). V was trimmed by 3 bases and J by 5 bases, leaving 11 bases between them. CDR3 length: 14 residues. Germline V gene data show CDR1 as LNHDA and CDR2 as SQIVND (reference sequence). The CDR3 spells CASSIGQTDQPQHF. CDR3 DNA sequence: TGTGCCAGTAGTATTGGACAGACCGATCAGCCCCAGCATTTT.

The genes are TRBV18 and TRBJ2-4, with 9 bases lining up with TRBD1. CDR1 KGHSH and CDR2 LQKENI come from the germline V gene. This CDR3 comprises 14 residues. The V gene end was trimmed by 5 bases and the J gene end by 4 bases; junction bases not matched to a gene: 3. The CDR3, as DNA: TGTGCCAGCTCAGACGGGACAGGGAAAAACATTCAGTACTTC. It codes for CASSDGTGKNIQYF.

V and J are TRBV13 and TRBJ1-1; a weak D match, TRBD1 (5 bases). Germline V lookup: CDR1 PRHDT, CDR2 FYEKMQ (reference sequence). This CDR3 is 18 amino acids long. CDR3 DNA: TGTGACCTCAGGCAGGGAGGAGGATGGTTCCCTCAGAACACTGAAGCTTTCTTT. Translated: CDLRQGGGWFPQNTEAFF. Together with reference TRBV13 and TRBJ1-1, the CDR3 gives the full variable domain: AAGVIQSPRHLIKEKRETATLKCYPIPRHDTVYWYQQGPGQDPQFLISFYEKMQSDKGSIPDRFSAQQFSDYHSELNMSSLELGDSALYFCDLRQGGGWFPQNTEAFFGQGTRLTVV.

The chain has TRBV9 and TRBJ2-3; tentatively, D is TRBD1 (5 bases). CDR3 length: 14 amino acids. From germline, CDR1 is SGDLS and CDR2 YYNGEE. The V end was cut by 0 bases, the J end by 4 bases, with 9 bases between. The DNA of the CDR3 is TGTGCCAGCAGCGTAGCGCAGGGTCCAGATACGCAGTATTTT. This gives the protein CASSVAQGPDTQYF.

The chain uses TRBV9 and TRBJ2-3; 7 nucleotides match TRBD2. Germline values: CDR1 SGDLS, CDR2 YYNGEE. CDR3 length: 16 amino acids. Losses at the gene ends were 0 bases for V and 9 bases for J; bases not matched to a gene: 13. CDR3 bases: TGTGCCAGCAGCGTAGAACCTCTTTTCGGGGGACTAACGCAGTATTTT. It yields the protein CASSVEPLFGGLTQYF.

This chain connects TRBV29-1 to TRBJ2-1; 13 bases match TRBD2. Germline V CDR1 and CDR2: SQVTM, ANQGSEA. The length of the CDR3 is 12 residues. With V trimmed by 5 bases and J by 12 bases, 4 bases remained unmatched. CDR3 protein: CSVWTSGSAQFF. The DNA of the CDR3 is TGCAGCGTTTGGACTAGCGGGAGTGCGCAGTTCTTC.

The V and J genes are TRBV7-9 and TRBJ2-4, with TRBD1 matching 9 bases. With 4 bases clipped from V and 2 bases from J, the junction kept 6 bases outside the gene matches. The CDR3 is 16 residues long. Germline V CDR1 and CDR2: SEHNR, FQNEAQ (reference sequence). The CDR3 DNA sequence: TGTGCCAGCAGCTCCAGACAGGGGGGGTCCAAAAACATTCAGTACTTC. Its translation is CASSSRQGGSKNIQYF.

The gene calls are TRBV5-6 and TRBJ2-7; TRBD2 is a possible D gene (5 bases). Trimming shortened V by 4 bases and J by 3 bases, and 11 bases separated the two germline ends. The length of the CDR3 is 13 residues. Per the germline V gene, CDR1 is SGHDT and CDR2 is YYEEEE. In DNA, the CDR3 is TGTGCCAGCAGCCCCACTAGTAACTACGAGCAGTACTTC. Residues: CASSPTSNYEQYF.

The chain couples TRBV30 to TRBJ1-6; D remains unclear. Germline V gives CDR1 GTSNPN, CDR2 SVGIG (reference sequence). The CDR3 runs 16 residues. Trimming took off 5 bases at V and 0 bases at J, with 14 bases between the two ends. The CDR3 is CAWALGVSSYNSPLHF. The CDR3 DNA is TGTGCCTGGGCGCTCGGTGTGAGCTCCTATAATTCACCCCTCCACTTT. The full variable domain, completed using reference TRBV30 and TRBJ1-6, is SQTIHQWPATLVQPVGSPLSLECTVEGTSNPNLYWYRQAAGRGLQLLFYSVGIGQISSEVPQNLSASRPQDRQFILSSKKLLLSDSGFYLCAWALGVSSYNSPLHFGNGTRLTVT.

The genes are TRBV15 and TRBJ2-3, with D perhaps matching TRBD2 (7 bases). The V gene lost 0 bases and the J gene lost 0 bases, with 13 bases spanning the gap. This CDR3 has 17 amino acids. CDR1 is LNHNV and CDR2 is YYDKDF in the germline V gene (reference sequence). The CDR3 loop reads CATSREGRGASTDTQYF. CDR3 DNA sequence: TGTGCCACCAGCAGAGAGGGCCGGGGGGCTAGCACAGATACGCAGTATTTT.

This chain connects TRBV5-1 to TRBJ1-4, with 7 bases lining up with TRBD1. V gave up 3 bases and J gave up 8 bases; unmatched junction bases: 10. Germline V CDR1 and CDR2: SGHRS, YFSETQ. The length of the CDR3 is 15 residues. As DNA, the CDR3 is TGCGCCAGCAGCTCGTCCGGGACAGTTAGGGAAAAACTGTTTTTT. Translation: CASSSSGTVREKLFF.

The DNA of the CDR3 is TGTGCCAGAGGGACTAGCGGCTACGAGCAGTACTTC. It is translated as CARGTSGYEQYF. The J gene is TRBJ2-7, the V gene TRBV2, with TRBD2 matching over 11 bases. V lost 9 bases and J lost 3; bases outside the gene matches: 1. The CDR3 has 12 residues. The germline V gene encodes CDR1 SNHLY and CDR2 FYNNEI.

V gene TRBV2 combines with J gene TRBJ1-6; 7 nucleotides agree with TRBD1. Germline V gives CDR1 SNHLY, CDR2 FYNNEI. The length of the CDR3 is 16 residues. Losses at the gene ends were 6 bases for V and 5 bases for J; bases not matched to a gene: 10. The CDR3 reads CASSRQGPINNSPLHF. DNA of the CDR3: TGTGCCAGCAGCCGACAGGGCCCCATTAATAATTCACCCCTCCACTTT.

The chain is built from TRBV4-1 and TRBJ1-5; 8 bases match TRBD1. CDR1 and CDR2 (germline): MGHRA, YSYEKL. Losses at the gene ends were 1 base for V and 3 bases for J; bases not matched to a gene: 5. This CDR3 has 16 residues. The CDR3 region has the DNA TGCGCCAGCAGCCAAGGGGCGACAGGGGCCAATCAGCCCCAGCATTTT. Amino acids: CASSQGATGANQPQHF.

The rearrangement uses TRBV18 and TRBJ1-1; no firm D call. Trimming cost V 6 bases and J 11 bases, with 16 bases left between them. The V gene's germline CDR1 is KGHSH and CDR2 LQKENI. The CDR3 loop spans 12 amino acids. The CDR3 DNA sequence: TGTGCCAGCTCCCCGGAGGAAGGAAGGGCTTTCTTT. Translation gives CASSPEEGRAFF.

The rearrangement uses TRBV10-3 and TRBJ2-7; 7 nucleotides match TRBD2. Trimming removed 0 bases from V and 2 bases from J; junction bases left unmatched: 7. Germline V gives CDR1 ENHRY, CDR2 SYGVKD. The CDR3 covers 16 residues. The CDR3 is CAISESAGNGAYEQYF. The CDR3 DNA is TGTGCCATCAGTGAGTCAGCGGGGAACGGGGCCTACGAGCAGTACTTC.

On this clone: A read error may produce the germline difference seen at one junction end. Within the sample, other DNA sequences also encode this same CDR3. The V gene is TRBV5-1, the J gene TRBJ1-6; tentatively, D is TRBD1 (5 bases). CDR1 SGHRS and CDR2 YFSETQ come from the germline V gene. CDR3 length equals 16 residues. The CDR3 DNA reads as TGCGCCAGCAGCTTCAGTTCAGGGTTAAAAAATTCGCCCCTCCACTTT. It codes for CASSFSSGLKNSPLHF.

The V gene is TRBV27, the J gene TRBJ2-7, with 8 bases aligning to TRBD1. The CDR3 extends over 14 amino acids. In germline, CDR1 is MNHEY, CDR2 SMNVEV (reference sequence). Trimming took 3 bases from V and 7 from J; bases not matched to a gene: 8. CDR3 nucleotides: TGTGCCAGCAGTTTGGGGCAGGGGGCGGGAGAGCAGTACTTC. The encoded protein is CASSLGQGAGEQYF.

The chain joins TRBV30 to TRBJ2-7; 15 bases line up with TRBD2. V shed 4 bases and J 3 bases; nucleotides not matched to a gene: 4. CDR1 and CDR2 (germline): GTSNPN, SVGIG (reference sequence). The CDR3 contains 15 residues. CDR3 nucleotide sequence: TGTGCCTGGACGGGACTAGCGGGAGGACTCTACGAGCAGTACTTC. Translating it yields CAWTGLAGGLYEQYF.

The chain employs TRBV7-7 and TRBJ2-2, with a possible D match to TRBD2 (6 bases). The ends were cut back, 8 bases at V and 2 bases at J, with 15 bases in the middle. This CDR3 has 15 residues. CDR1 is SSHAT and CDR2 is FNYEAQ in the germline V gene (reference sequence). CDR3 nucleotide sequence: TGTGCCAGCGCCTCCGGGACTTTCAACACCGGGGAGCTGTTTTTT. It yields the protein CASASGTFNTGELFF.